This T cell receptor beta chain was captured by sequencing in a study of blood T cell repertoires in COVID-19. In the study overall: From T cells, B-cell-depleted T cells, or PBMCs came the material, which was cDNA or gDNA.

This clone has just one count. The CDR3 consists of 13 residues. Germline assignment: CDR1 MNHEY and CDR2 SVGAGI. V lost 6 bases to trimming and J lost 3 bases; unmatched junction nucleotides: 3. Original processing notes: Amplification of reference gene primers was used by the study to estimate nucleated cell counts. Assay used: immunoSEQ multiplex PCR; TCRdb lists only in-frame clones, some missing. The V and J calls and clone size were taken over from that table, and D and trimming were inferred from the DNA. Of roughly 120,000 clones listed, 82% were seen once; the top ten hold 7.9%. The V gene is TRBV6-5, the J gene TRBJ2-7, with 9 bases aligning to TRBD2. What was sequenced was peripheral blood. The receptor was isolated from an older man with acute or convalescent COVID-19. The CDR3 reads CASRRAGGYEQYF. CDR3 nucleotide sequence: TGTGCCAGCAGACGAGCGGGAGGCTACGAGCAGTACTTC.